The clone carrying this TCR beta chain has just one count. CDR1 is MDHEN, CDR2 SYDVKM, per germline. The CDR3 runs to 15 residues. V was pared by 6 bases and J by 7 bases, with 10 bases of the junction left unmatched. The method was immunoSEQ multiplex PCR; TCRdb's version includes in-frame clones alone and lacks a portion of them. The sample carries some 660,000 clones, about 90% recorded once. This record belongs to a study of shared T cell receptors in the human thymus. These data also formed part of another study, on human thymus T cells.

The TCR was taken from a boy under three years old with a congenital heart defect. The chain is built from TRBV28 and TRBJ2-3; 10 nucleotides match TRBD1. The material sequenced was thymocytes. The CDR3 nucleotides are TGTGCCAGCAGCCACTCCGGGACAGGGGACAATACGCAGTATTTT. This sequence encodes CASSHSGTGDNTQYF.